This T cell receptor beta chain was sequenced for a study of T cell repertoires in cytomegalovirus infection. Via MiXCR, TCRdb re-called the reads, giving one row per CDR3 protein. Of about 310,000 distinct CDR3 sequences listed, around a sixth are singletons. This clonotype was seen more than once but under ten times. The clonotype was recovered from a human donor in good health (CMV status not recorded). Some clones in this sample may be carry-over from other donors' samples. The sequenced sample consisted of PBMCs.

The DNA for the CDR3 is TGCAGTGCCCGGCAGGGATCACCCCTCCACTTT. It is translated as CSARQGSPLHF. The chain carries TRBV20-1 and TRBJ1-6; D might be TRBD1 (5 bases). V was pared by 6 bases and J by 10 bases, with 10 bases between. Germline CDR1 reads DFQATT; CDR2 reads SNEGSKA (reference sequence). The CDR3 length is 11 residues.